The rows below give T cell receptor beta chains drawn from one sample of a study of metastatic and nonmetastatic thyroid tumors. TCRdb re-clonotyped the PCR reads through MiXCR. The sample holds tens of thousands of clones, roughly 19% seen once. What was sequenced was blood. Receptors were obtained from a female donor with papillary thyroid cancer or a benign thyroid nodule (not recorded which). Some clones in this sample may be carry-over from other donors' samples. Both conserved end residues are part of each CDR3. Fields, in order: clone size, V gene, D gene, CDR3 length, J gene, CDR3 DNA, CDR3 protein. The D gene is left open where the match is weak. Clone size is not always given. Where it is, it says once, few, many or a class for expanded clones.

>many|TRBV20-1|TRBD1|13|TRBJ2-5
TGCAGTGCTCAGGACAGGGAACGGGAGACCCAGTACTTC
CSAQDRERETQYF
>many|TRBV5-1|TRBD1|15|TRBJ2-5
TGCGCCAGCAGCTTCTCACAGGGGCGTTCAGAGACCCAGTACTTC
CASSFSQGRSETQYF
>NA|TRBV7-6|NA|14|TRBJ1-2
TGTGCCAGCAGCCGCTCGATCGGAGACTATGGCTACACCTTC
CASSRSIGDYGYTF
>NA|TRBV7-2|NA|15|TRBJ2-1
TGTGCCAGAACCACGGGTCCCATTCCATCGGATGAGCAGTTCTTC
CARTTGPIPSDEQFF
>many|TRBV20-1|NA|18|TRBJ1-5
TGCAGTGTTCACGACAGCAGGGACGTCCGGGTCGGCAATCAGCCCCAGCATTTT
CSVHDSRDVRVGNQPQHF
>many|TRBV19|NA|13|TRBJ2-7
TGTGCCAGTACCCCTGGCGGACTCAACGAGCAGTACTTC
CASTPGGLNEQYF
>many|TRBV6-1|TRBD2|18|TRBJ2-1
TGTGCCAGCAGTTCGGTGGGTGGGCGGGGGGGCTCCTACAATGAGCAGTTCTTC
CASSSVGGRGGSYNEQFF
>many|TRBV4-3|NA|13|TRBJ2-7
TGCGCCAGCAGCCAAGAAAGTAGCAGTAAGTTGTACTTC
CASSQESSSKLYF
>many|TRBV11-3|NA|15|TRBJ2-1
TGTGCCAGCAGCTTAGGCCTACTGGGGAACAATGAGCAGTTCTTC
CASSLGLLGNNEQFF
>many|TRBV18|TRBD1|15|TRBJ1-2
TGTGCCAGCTCGCAGGGGACAGGCCGCAACTATGGCTACACCTTC
CASSQGTGRNYGYTF
>NA|TRBV6-2/TRBV6-3|NA|18|TRBJ1-5
TGTGCCAGCAGCTTCGGCAGGGCCGGGGTTTTTAGCAATCAGCCCCAGCATTTT
CASSFGRAGVFSNQPQHF
>many|TRBV2|NA|13|TRBJ2-1
TGTGCCAGCAGGCAGGGTCGGGGGAATGAGCAGTTCTTC
CASRQGRGNEQFF
>NA|TRBV7-3|NA|14|TRBJ2-3
TGTGCCAGCAGAAAAATGGGGGACACAGATACGCAGTATTTT
CASRKMGDTDTQYF
>many|TRBV11-2|NA|15|TRBJ2-3
TGTGCCAGCAGCTTACGGACGGCGCGGCCCCATACGCAGTATTTT
CASSLRTARPHTQYF
>NA|TRBV11-3|NA|16|TRBJ2-3
TGTGCCAGCAGCTTAGGGGGGCCCTTGAGCACAGATACGCAGTATTTT
CASSLGGPLSTDTQYF
>NA|TRBV20-1|NA|14|TRBJ1-2
TGCAGTGCTAGGCAGGCAGCCTTGAGCTATGGCTACACCTTC
CSARQAALSYGYTF
>NA|TRBV30|NA|13|TRBJ1-3
TGTGCCTGGAGTGTAAACTCTGGAAACACCATATATTTT
CAWSVNSGNTIYF
>few|TRBV5-1|TRBD1|16|TRBJ2-7
TGCGCCAGCAGCGGGGGTGGGACAGCGAGCTCCTACGAGCAGTACTTC
CASSGGGTASSYEQYF
>few|TRBV6-5|TRBD1|14|TRBJ2-3
TGTTCCATCAGTTACGGCAGGGGGCCAGGTACGCAGTATTTT
CSISYGRGPGTQYF
>few|TRBV15|TRBD2|15|TRBJ2-7
TGTGCCACCAGCAGAGATATAGCGGGAGTCCAGGAGCAGTACTTC
CATSRDIAGVQEQYF
>NA|TRBV11-2|TRBD1|15|TRBJ2-1
TGTGCCAACAGCGGTTACAGGGGGCGAGGCAATGAGCAGTTCTTC
CANSGYRGRGNEQFF
>many|TRBV20-1|TRBD1|16|TRBJ2-3
TGCAGTGCTAGAAAAGGGGGCGCCGGGTTAGCAGATACGCAGTATTTT
CSARKGGAGLADTQYF
>many|TRBV20-1|NA|15|TRBJ1-4
TGCAGTGCTAGTAGTTCGGGGGGCTCACAGGAAAAACTGTTTTTT
CSASSSGGSQEKLFF
>few|TRBV9|TRBD2|14|TRBJ2-3
TGTGCCAGCACCAGCGGGAGACCCACAGATACGCAGTATTTT
CASTSGRPTDTQYF
>many|TRBV2|NA|14|TRBJ1-1
TGTGCCAGCAGGGGTGGAGGGGGGAACACTGAAGCTTTCTTT
CASRGGGGNTEAFF
>NA|TRBV28|TRBD1|14|TRBJ1-1
TGTGCCAGCAGGGCAGGGGGGGGCGACACTGAAGCTTTCTTT
CASRAGGGDTEAFF
>many|TRBV4-2|NA|15|TRBJ2-1
TGTGCCAGCAGCCAAGATGAGCGCCCTAGGGATGAGCAGTTCTTC
CASSQDERPRDEQFF
>NA|TRBV5-1|NA|12|TRBJ2-7
TGCGCCAGCAAGGGCCGCCCCTACGAGCAGTACTTC
CASKGRPYEQYF
>few|TRBV6-1|NA|17|TRBJ1-4
TGTGCCAGCAGTGAAGAGGACGGGGGAGGGGGGAAAGAAAAACTGTTTTTT
CASSEEDGGGGKEKLFF
>few|TRBV12-3/TRBV12-4|NA|14|TRBJ2-7
TGTGCCAGCAGTTACCTGGCGGGGCCGTACGAGCAGTACTTC
CASSYLAGPYEQYF
>many|TRBV5-1|TRBD2|14|TRBJ2-1
TGCGCCAGCAGGGGGGGACTAACCTCCAATGAGCAGTTCTTC
CASRGGLTSNEQFF
>many|TRBV5-1|NA|14|TRBJ2-1
TGCGCCAGCATCGAGGGTAGCCAAGACAATGAGCAGTTCTTC
CASIEGSQDNEQFF
>few|TRBV28|NA|14|TRBJ2-7
TGTGCCAGCAGACCATCCCCGGACAGATACGAGCAGTACTTC
CASRPSPDRYEQYF
>few|TRBV6-4|NA|14|TRBJ2-1
TGTGCCAGCAGTGAGAGAGAGGACTACAATGAGCAGTTCTTC
CASSEREDYNEQFF
>many|TRBV4-2|TRBD2|16|TRBJ2-3
TGTGCCAGCAGCCCCGACTGGGCGGGAGGAGGAAATACGCAGTATTTT
CASSPDWAGGGNTQYF
>few|TRBV20-1|NA|14|TRBJ1-3
TGCAGTGCCAGTGACCCGCTTTTAGCGGACACCATATATTTT
CSASDPLLADTIYF
>NA|TRBV19|NA|15|TRBJ2-5
TGTGCCAGTAGTACTCGAGTGAAGGGGATAGAGACCCAGTACTTC
CASSTRVKGIETQYF
>many|TRBV10-3|NA|14|TRBJ2-4
TGTGCCACCAGACAGGAGGTAGCCAAAAACATTCAGTACTTC
CATRQEVAKNIQYF
>many|TRBV28|NA|14|TRBJ2-7
TGTGCCAGCAGTTTAGTGGACAAGTCCTACGAGCAGTACTTC
CASSLVDKSYEQYF
>many|TRBV20-1|NA|13|TRBJ2-1
TGCAGTGCTAACCCTCGTCGGACGTCGGAGCAGTTCTTC
CSANPRRTSEQFF
>many|TRBV5-1|TRBD1|13|TRBJ2-5
TGCGCCAGCAGGTCAACAGGGGCAGAGACCCAGTACTTC
CASRSTGAETQYF
>many|TRBV12-3/TRBV12-4|TRBD2|15|TRBJ2-3
TGTGCCAGCAGAACTAGCGGACTAAGCACAGATACGCAGTATTTT
CASRTSGLSTDTQYF
>many|TRBV24-1|NA|15|TRBJ2-3
TGTGCCACCAGTGATGTGACAGGCCTCACAGATACGCAGTATTTT
CATSDVTGLTDTQYF
>many|TRBV4-2|NA|12|TRBJ2-2
TGTGCCAGCAGCCAAGATAGCCGGGAGCTGTTTTTT
CASSQDSRELFF
>many|TRBV7-2|TRBD1|13|TRBJ1-2
TGTGCCAGCAGCGAAGGACAGGGCGGCGGCTACACCTTC
CASSEGQGGGYTF
>many|TRBV6-4|NA|18|TRBJ2-5
TGTGCCAGCAGTGATCGATTTGGACCCGGGACCAAACAAGAGACCCAGTACTTC
CASSDRFGPGTKQETQYF
>NA|TRBV6-2/TRBV6-3|NA|13|TRBJ2-5
TGTGCCACCCATCGGACCAGAAGAGAGACCCAGTACTTC
CATHRTRRETQYF
>many|TRBV30|TRBD1|16|TRBJ2-2
TGTGCCTGGAGGGGGACAGGGGGCGTTGGTGACGGGGAGCTGTTTTTT
CAWRGTGGVGDGELFF
>many|TRBV7-9|TRBD1|14|TRBJ2-7
TGTGCCAGCAGCCCAGGGGGCGGGTCCTACGAGCAGTACTTC
CASSPGGGSYEQYF
>many|TRBV7-9|NA|14|TRBJ2-2
TGTGCCAGCAGCCCCGGGGTGAACACCGGGGAGCTGTTTTTT
CASSPGVNTGELFF
>few|TRBV6-1|NA|15|TRBJ2-1
TGTGCCAGCAGTACCTTGTTGGGTGGGGGTAATGAGCAGTTCTTC
CASSTLLGGGNEQFF
>NA|TRBV20-1|NA|17|TRBJ2-7
TGCAGTGCTAGACCTTTAGCGGCAGCCCTGTCCTTCTACGAGCAGTACTTC
CSARPLAAALSFYEQYF
>NA|TRBV19|NA|15|TRBJ1-5
TGTGCCTCACTAGAGGGCCTGGGGGCGGATCAGCCCCAGCATTTT
CASLEGLGADQPQHF
>many|TRBV5-1|NA|16|TRBJ2-1
TGCGCCAGCAGCTTGGTGGGGTCCATACTGGCCGATGAGCAGTTCTTC
CASSLVGSILADEQFF
>many|TRBV19|TRBD2|16|TRBJ2-1
TGTGCCAGTAGTATGACCGGGACTAGCTTCGCGGATGAGCAGTTCTTC
CASSMTGTSFADEQFF